This TCR beta chain was profiled in a study of response to subunit inactivated influenza vaccine. This clonotype was counted at least ten times. Using its own MiXCR run on the RT-PCR reads, TCRdb lists one record per CDR3 protein. The table shows 490,000 or so distinct CDR3 sequences, with 6.5% to 8% occurring only once. In germline, CDR1 is SGHAT, CDR2 FQNNGV. Trimming at V came to 6 bases and at J to 9 bases, leaving 5 bases not matched to a gene. The CDR3 runs to 13 residues. The sequence came from a man aged 50 to 69 who received an inactivated influenza vaccine. V and J are TRBV11-2 and TRBJ1-6, with TRBD1 matching 7 bases. The source was PBMCs from blood, collected 23 to 25 months after vaccination. The CDR3 DNA follows: TGTGCCAGCAGACGGGACAGCGGTTCACCCCTCCACTTT. Protein product: CASRRDSGSPLHF.